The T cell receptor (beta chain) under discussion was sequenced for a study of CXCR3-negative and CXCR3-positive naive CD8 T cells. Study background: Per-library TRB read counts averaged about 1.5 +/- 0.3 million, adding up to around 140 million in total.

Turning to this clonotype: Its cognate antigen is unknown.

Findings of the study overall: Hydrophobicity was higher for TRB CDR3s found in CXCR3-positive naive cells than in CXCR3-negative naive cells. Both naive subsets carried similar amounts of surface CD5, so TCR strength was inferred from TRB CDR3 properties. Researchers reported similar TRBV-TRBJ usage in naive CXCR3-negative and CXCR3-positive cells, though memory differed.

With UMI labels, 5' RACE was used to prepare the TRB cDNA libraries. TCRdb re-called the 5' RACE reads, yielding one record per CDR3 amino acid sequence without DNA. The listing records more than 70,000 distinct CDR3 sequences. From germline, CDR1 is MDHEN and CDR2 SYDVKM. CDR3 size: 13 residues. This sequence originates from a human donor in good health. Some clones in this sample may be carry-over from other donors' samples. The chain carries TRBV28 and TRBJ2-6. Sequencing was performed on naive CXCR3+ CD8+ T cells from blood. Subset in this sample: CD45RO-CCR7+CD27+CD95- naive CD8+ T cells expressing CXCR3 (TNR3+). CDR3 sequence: CASSPLAANVLTF. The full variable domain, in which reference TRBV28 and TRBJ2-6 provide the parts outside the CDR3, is DVKVTQSSRYLVKRTGEKVFLECVQDMDHENMFWYRQDPGLGLRLIYFSYDVKMKEKGDIPEGYSVSREKKERFSLILESASTNQTSMYLCASSPLAANVLTFGAGSRLTVL.